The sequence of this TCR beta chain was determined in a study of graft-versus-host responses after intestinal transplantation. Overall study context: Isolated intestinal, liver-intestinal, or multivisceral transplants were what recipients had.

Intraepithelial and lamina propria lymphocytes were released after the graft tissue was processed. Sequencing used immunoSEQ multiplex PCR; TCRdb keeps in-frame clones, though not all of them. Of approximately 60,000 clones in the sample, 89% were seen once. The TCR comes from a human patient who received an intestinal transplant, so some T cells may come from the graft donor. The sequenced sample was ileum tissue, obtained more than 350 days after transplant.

This CDR3 is CASSLTGNTIYF. Written as DNA, the CDR3 is TGTGCCAGCAGCTTGACTGGAAACACCATATATTTT. The rearrangement links TRBV5-8 to TRBJ1-3; D not certain. The CDR3 loop spans 12 amino acids. Germline V gene data show CDR1 as SGHTS and CDR2 as YDEGEE. Deletions cut 1 base from V and 2 bases from J, with 1 base between.